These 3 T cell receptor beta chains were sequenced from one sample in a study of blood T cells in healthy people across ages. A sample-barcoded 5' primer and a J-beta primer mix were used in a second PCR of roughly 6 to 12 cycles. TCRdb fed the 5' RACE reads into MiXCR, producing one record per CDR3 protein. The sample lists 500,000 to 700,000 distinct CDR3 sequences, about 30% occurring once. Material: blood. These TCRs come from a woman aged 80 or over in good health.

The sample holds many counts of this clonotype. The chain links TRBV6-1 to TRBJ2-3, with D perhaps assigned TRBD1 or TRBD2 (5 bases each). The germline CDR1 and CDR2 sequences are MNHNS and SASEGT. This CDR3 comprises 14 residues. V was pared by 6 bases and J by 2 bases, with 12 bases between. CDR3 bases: TGTGCCAGCAGGTTGACCGGGACCACAGATACGCAGTATTTT. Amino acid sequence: CASRLTGTTDTQYF.

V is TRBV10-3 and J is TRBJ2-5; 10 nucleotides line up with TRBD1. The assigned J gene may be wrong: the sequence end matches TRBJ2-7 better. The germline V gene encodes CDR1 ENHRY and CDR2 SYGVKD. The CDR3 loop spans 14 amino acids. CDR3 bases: TGTGCCATCAGTGACGGACAGGGGGGGTGCGAGCAGTACTTC. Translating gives CAISDGQGGCEQYF.

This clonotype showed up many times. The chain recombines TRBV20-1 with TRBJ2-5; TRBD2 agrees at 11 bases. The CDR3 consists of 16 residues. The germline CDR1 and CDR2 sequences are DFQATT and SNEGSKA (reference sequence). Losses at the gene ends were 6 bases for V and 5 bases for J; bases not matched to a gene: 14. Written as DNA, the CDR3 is TGCAGTGCCACACCGACTAGCGGGGCCTCCCGGGAGACCCAGTACTTC. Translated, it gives CSATPTSGASRETQYF.